This T cell receptor beta chain was documented in a study of T cells in Graves' hyperthyroidism and ophthalmopathy. Study-wide results and caveats: In the blood, most expanded thyroid clonotypes above 0.001 appeared as well. Ophthalmopathy was told apart from stable hyperthyroidism by a 13 V-J model.

This clonotype was recorded many times. Its specificity is not known. Using RNA transcripts as the source, TCR beta CDR3 regions were amplified. RT-PCR in the first round (using the HTBI primer set) targeted the TCR CDR3. Each CDR3 protein gets one entry after TCRdb re-called the multiplex PCR reads with MiXCR. The sample includes about 690,000 distinct CDR3 sequences, 15% to 20% of them seen just once. CDR1 is MNHEY and CDR2 is SMNVEV in the germline V gene (reference sequence). The CDR3 contains 15 residues. Trimming at V came to 6 bases and at J to 6 bases, leaving 10 bases not matched to a gene. The chain employs TRBV27 and TRBJ2-1; 8 nucleotides line up with TRBD1. The sequenced sample was blood. This TCR was recovered from a man in his fifties or sixties with Graves' hyperthyroidism. The CDR3 coding sequence is TGTGCCAGCAGCCGACGTCAGGGGGCCTCCAATGAGCAGTTCTTC. Translated, it gives CASSRRQGASNEQFF.